The sequence of this TCR beta chain was determined in a study of response to subunit inactivated influenza vaccine. TCRdb fed the RT-PCR reads into MiXCR, producing one record per CDR3 protein. This sample yields roughly 550,000 distinct CDR3 sequences, of which approximately 20% are seen a single time; 2.5% to 3% belongs to the top ten. Trimming removed 3 bases at V and 5 bases at J, with 13 bases between. The CDR3 extends over 13 amino acids. CDR1 is SQVTM and CDR2 is ANQGSEA in the germline V gene. This sample also belongs to another study, concerning T cells expressing NK-cell markers. That paper states: The authors generated TCR beta cDNA through 5'RACE template switching with UMIs. Each TCR beta repertoire originated in sorted T cells that were CD3+CD56+NKG2C+, CD3+CD56+NKG2C- or CD3+CD56-NKG2C+. The study sequenced eight donors, seven HCMV-seropositive and one seronegative. The CD3+CD56-NKG2C+ fraction of a handful of donors was also led by these clonotypes.

This specimen consisted of CD4+ T cells sorted from PBMCs, obtained less than 13 days after vaccination. The rearrangement joins TRBV29-1 to TRBJ2-5; D may be TRBD1 or TRBD2 (6 bases each). The receptor's source is a man in his forties or fifties who received an inactivated influenza vaccine. The CDR3 nucleotides read TGCAGCGTTGACGTGGGGGGCTGGGAGACCCAGTACTTC. It translates to CSVDVGGWETQYF.